Presented here are 7 T cell receptor beta chains from one specimen sequenced in a study of low-dose radiotherapy and immunotherapy resistance in tumors. The sample's time point: before trial treatment. First-strand cDNA relied on TRAV- and TRBV-specific primers spanning alpha and beta chains. TCRs were put through 20 PCR cycles of amplification with Phusion. A constant-region primer and the V-primer adapter served as the primer pair. TCRdb re-called the reads through MiXCR, storing one row per CDR3 protein. The data contain 70,000 to 95,000 distinct CDR3 sequences, 18% of them singletons. The sample was PBMCs, taken before treatment. The receptors were gathered from a male donor with prostate cancer.

About this clonotype: Just one base apart from a much larger clone, this may be a read error. The CDR3 region is CASSPTLDRAQPPHF. The CDR3 nucleotides are TGTGCCAGCAGCCCCACCCTCGACAGGGCCCAGCCCCCGCATTTT. V and J are TRBV7-9 and TRBJ1-5; TRBD1 matches at 7 bases. Germline V lookup: CDR1 SEHNR, CDR2 FQNEAQ (reference sequence). CDR3 size: 15 residues.

This clonotype was picked up many times. The chain joins TRBV2 to TRBJ2-7, with 7 bases that match TRBD1. Germline lookup yields CDR1 SNHLY and CDR2 FYNNEI. The CDR3 length is 13 residues. Trimming removed 6 bases from V and 7 bases from J; junction bases left unmatched: 9. The CDR3 coding sequence is TGTGCCAGCAGGGGACAGCCCCTGGGGGAGCAGTACTTC. Amino acid sequence: CASRGQPLGEQYF.

This clonotype was detected ten times or more. This CDR3 is CASSLQGQRETQYF. The DNA for the CDR3 is TGTGCCAGCAGCCTCCAGGGGCAACGAGAGACCCAGTACTTC. J is TRBJ2-5 and V is TRBV7-2; D may be TRBD1 (6 bases). Per germline, CDR1 SGHTA and CDR2 FQGNSA. The CDR3 length is 14 residues. V was pared by 5 bases and J by 4 bases, with 14 bases between.

This clonotype occurred once. This chain links TRBV20-1 with TRBJ2-7; D remains unclear. From germline, CDR1 is DFQATT and CDR2 SNEGSKA (reference sequence). This CDR3 is built from 13 residues. V was trimmed by 0 bases and J by 5 bases, leaving 11 bases between them. This CDR3 is CSARDVRVNEQYF. The CDR3 DNA sequence: TGCAGTGCTAGAGATGTTAGGGTTAACGAGCAGTACTTC.

This clonotype was counted at least ten times. The rearrangement links TRBV19 to TRBJ2-3; 10 bases align to TRBD1. Germline V gene lookup returns CDR1 LNHDA and CDR2 SQIVND (reference sequence). This CDR3 has 14 residues. With V trimmed by 10 bases and J by 4 bases, 8 bases remained unmatched. CDR3 coding DNA: TGTGCCACTCGGGACAGGGGTCGGGCAGATACGCAGTATTTT. Translation: CATRDRGRADTQYF.

This clonotype has a handful of counts. The chain joins TRBV7-3 to TRBJ2-1; no reliable D call. The CDR3 has 13 amino acids. V lost 4 bases and J 8 bases, leaving 12 bases between the germline ends. Germline CDR1 is SGHTA and CDR2 is FQGTGA. CDR3 amino acids: CASSSTSDHEQFF. DNA of the CDR3: TGTGCCAGCAGCTCAACCTCCGACCATGAGCAGTTCTTC.

This clonotype was seen many times. This rearrangement joins TRBV2 to TRBJ2-5, with D maybe TRBD1 (6 bases). The CDR3 spans 13 residues. Germline CDR1 is SNHLY and CDR2 is FYNNEI. Trimming took 1 base from V and 3 from J, leaving 6 bases between them. CDR3 loop: CASSEGTEETQYF. CDR3 DNA sequence: TGTGCCAGCAGTGAAGGGACAGAAGAGACCCAGTACTTC.